Below are 4 T cell receptor beta chains sequenced from a single sample in a study of blood T cell repertoires in COVID-19. The assay was immunoSEQ multiplex PCR, and TCRdb's table has in-frame clones only and misses some. The top ten hold roughly 3.4% of the sample, which has about 160,000 clones, 80% seen once. Sequenced sample: PBMCs or T cells enriched from blood (not recorded which). These receptors all come from a woman aged 60-75 years who had recovered from COVID-19.

The chain recombines TRBV7-9 with TRBJ1-1; D possibly corresponds to TRBD1 (6 bases). Germline V lookup: CDR1 SEHNR, CDR2 FQNEAQ (reference sequence). Trimming stripped 6 bases from V and 1 base from J, with 15 bases between. This CDR3 is built from 15 residues. The CDR3 DNA reads TGTGCCAGCAGTCCTACAGGGATCTGGAACACTGAAGCTTTCTTT. Translation: CASSPTGIWNTEAFF.

V and J are TRBV24-1 and TRBJ1-2; 8 nucleotides match TRBD1. CDR1 and CDR2 (germline): KGHDR, SFDVKD. The junction had 3 bases not matched to a gene; V was cut back by 11 bases and J by 2 bases. The CDR3 totals 12 residues. The CDR3 here is CAIGQGNYGYTF. The DNA for the CDR3 is TGTGCCATCGGACAGGGCAACTATGGCTACACCTTC.

The V gene is TRBV29-1, the J gene TRBJ2-7; 10 nucleotides agree with TRBD2. Trimming cost V 2 bases and J 1 base; bases outside gene matches: 2. CDR3 size: 14 residues. CDR1 and CDR2 from the germline V gene are SQVTM and ANQGSEA. The CDR3 spells CSVELAGGSYEQYF. CDR3 nucleotides: TGCAGCGTTGAATTAGCGGGAGGATCCTACGAGCAGTACTTC.

This clone was seen once. The chain combines TRBV18 with TRBJ2-7; TRBD2 matches at 10 bases. Germline V CDR1 and CDR2: KGHSH, LQKENI. There are 15 residues in the CDR3. V dropped 2 bases and J dropped 7; count of bases not matched to a gene: 8. CDR3 DNA sequence: TGTGCCAGCTCACCAAAAAGCGGGGGGGCAGGGGAGCAGTACTTC. Its protein is CASSPKSGGAGEQYF. Based on the CDR3 plus reference TRBV18 and TRBJ2-7, the full variable domain is NAGVMQNPRHLVRRRGQEARLRCSPMKGHSHVYWYRQLPEEGLKFMVYLQKENIIDESGMPKERFSAEFPKEGPSILRIQQVVRGDSAAYFCASSPKSGGAGEQYFGPGTRLTVT.